This T cell receptor (beta chain) was identified during a study of blood T cell repertoires in COVID-19. Germline V gene sequence: CDR1 SGHNT, CDR2 YYREEE (reference sequence). The CDR3 contains 15 residues. Trimming left V 4 bases short and J 0 bases short, with 11 bases between. This clone came up a few times. Original analysis: Amplified reference gene primers provided the basis for estimating nucleated cell counts. TCRdb's table, derived via immunoSEQ multiplex PCR, lists solely in-frame clones and lacks some. V and J calls and clone size are as listed in that table; D and trimming were resolved from the DNA. The sample carries more than 300,000 clones, just over 85% recorded once.

The sequenced sample consisted of PBMCs or T cells enriched from blood (not recorded which). The chain links TRBV5-4 to TRBJ2-1; D is perhaps TRBD1 (6 bases). This TCR was recovered from a young man who had recovered from COVID-19. The CDR3 spells CASSPGTNSYNEQFF. The DNA for the CDR3 is TGTGCCAGCAGCCCCGGGACAAACTCCTACAATGAGCAGTTCTTC.